The present TCR beta chain was sequenced within a study of shared clonotypes between healthy human individuals. Study summary: The cohort comprised a couple of women and a few men. Their ages spanned 18 to 49 years.

Study-wide results and caveats: Sequencing depth was predicted to influence how clonotypes are shared among donors.

Of note for this clone: The target antigen is unknown.

The data were produced by immunoSEQ multiplex PCR, yet TCRdb's version contains in-frame clones alone and is incomplete. The sample holds about 700,000 clones; 90% to 95% are singletons and the top ten take roughly 24%. Naive CD8 isolation took CD45RO-negative cells positively selected for CCR7 and excluded terminally differentiated effector memory CD45RA+ cells. Donors had no recently reported acute infections or vaccinations and were HIV-negative. V was shortened by 4 bases and J by 2 bases, with 7 bases between the two germline ends. The CDR3 spans 13 residues. Germline CDR1 reads SGHNT; CDR2 reads YYREEE (reference sequence).

The V and J genes are TRBV5-4 and TRBJ1-3; D is unclear. The clonotype originates from a man aged 30 to 45 in good health. Material: naive CD8+ T cells sorted from blood. The CDR3 DNA is TGTGCCAGCAGCCTTGCGCCTGGAAACACCATATATTTT. Translating it yields CASSLAPGNTIYF.